The TCR beta chain described here comes from a study of cytomegalovirus exposure and HLA in healthy donors. Study-wide context: In a later analysis, the 100 to 150 validation repertoires were reported to have used the same platform as the approximately 690 first-cohort repertoires.

As concerns this clone: Its target is not known.

Germline CDR1 is LGHNA and CDR2 is YSLEER. The germline V and J ends were trimmed by 0 bases and 2 bases, with 8 bases remaining between them. The length of the CDR3 is 14 residues. Separate from the approximately 670-subject first cohort, the approximately 120-subject validation cohort was the one that the donors belonged to. Assay used: immunoSEQ multiplex PCR; TCRdb lists only in-frame clones, some missing. The table lists fewer than 200,000 clones, around nine tenths of them singletons, with approximately 10% in the top ten. Study-wide findings and caveats: The study put 150 to 200 TCR beta chains on its list as cytomegalovirus-associated. Three of the chains that were CMV-associated were confirmed in vitro to be specific for CMV antigens.

The genes are TRBV4-3 and TRBJ2-7; TRBD1 is a possible D gene (5 bases). This TCR was sampled from a woman aged 18 to 35 in good health and CMV-seropositive. Sequencing was carried out using PBMCs. CDR3 DNA sequence: TGCGCCAGCAGCCAAGAAACAGGAACCTACGAGCAGTACTTC. It codes for CASSQETGTYEQYF.